These T cell receptor beta chains were read from a single sample in a study of response to subunit inactivated influenza vaccine. TCRdb processed the RT-PCR reads anew with MiXCR; each CDR3 protein has one entry. There are around 570,000 distinct CDR3 sequences in the sample; about 11% occur only once, and 11% lies in the top ten. The same data also contributed to another study, on T cells expressing NK-cell markers.

Sequencing was performed on PBMCs from blood, taken on the day of vaccination. These receptor sequences come from a man aged 50 or older who received an inactivated influenza vaccine. Both conserved end residues are part of each CDR3.

V gene,J gene,CDR3 protein
TRBV12-3/TRBV12-4,TRBJ2-7,CASTLGDSPYEQYF
TRBV4-3,TRBJ2-7,CASSQDWGDDEQYF
TRBV2,TRBJ1-2,CASRADGDGYTF
TRBV11-2,TRBJ2-5,CASSLTGFGETQYF
TRBV6-1,TRBJ1-2,CASNKPTGYYGYTF
TRBV6-1,TRBJ2-5,CASRTTGTLQETQYF
TRBV10-3,TRBJ2-7,CAIRRGLAGGIFADEQYF
TRBV5-1,TRBJ1-1,CASSSPGNTEAFF
TRBV12-3/TRBV12-4,TRBJ1-6,CASTPTGYSPLHF
TRBV3-1,TRBJ2-2,CASSQDSRGAGTGELFF
TRBV14,TRBJ2-7,CASSHRFGRGSYEQYF
TRBV7-2,TRBJ2-1,CASSLGVSNNEQFF
TRBV7-2,TRBJ2-6,CASSPWGSGANVLTF